This T cell receptor (beta chain) is drawn from a study of beta chain features in type 1 diabetes. Overall study findings and caveats: The study found moderately but significantly shorter TCRB CDR3s in all four CD4+ subsets of Type 1 diabetes patients. Shorter templates might be favored by PCR, equally in patients and controls.

Every single donor gave one heparinised blood draw, and these averaged roughly 100 mL. TCRB transcripts that were expressed got sequenced, as all of the isolated RNA had been reverse transcribed. Roughly 3.4 million reads per sample on average were obtained from naive, central memory and regulatory T cell samples. Method: immunoSEQ multiplex PCR; TCRdb's copy keeps in-frame clones and lacks some. The table lists 150,000 to 200,000 clones, roughly 8% of them singletons. With regard to this clone: Its target is not known.

The CDR3 has 14 amino acids. Trimming shortened V by 0 bases and J by 6 bases, and 9 bases separated the two germline ends. The germline CDR1 and CDR2 sequences are MNHEY and SVGAGI. This clonotype was sampled from a woman under 30 with type 1 diabetes. The rearrangement uses TRBV6-5 and TRBJ2-1; maybe TRBD2 (6 bases). Sequencing used central memory CD4+ T cells from blood. CDR3: CASSYSGGGNEQFF. The CDR3 bases are TGTGCCAGCAGTTACTCGGGGGGTGGCAATGAGCAGTTCTTC.